One and the same sample provided the 2 T cell receptor beta chains below, sequenced in a study of blood T cell repertoires in COVID-19. Data came from immunoSEQ multiplex PCR; TCRdb stores just in-frame clones and leaves some out. Found here are approximately 120,000 clones, around four fifths of them singletons; the top ten hold about 25%. What was sequenced was peripheral blood. The receptors were sampled from a human donor in a cohort sampled during active COVID-19.

The rearrangement uses TRBV7-8 and TRBJ1-2; D possibly corresponds to TRBD1 (5 bases). V dropped 6 bases and J dropped 3 bases, with 17 bases sitting between them. The CDR3 spans 15 residues. In germline, CDR1 is SGHVS, CDR2 FQNEAQ. CDR3 region: CASRFLGGADYGYTF. The CDR3 nucleotides read TGTGCCAGCAGGTTCTTGGGCGGGGCCGACTATGGCTACACCTTC. The full variable domain, rest sourced from reference TRBV7-8 and TRBJ1-2, is GAGVSQSPRYKVAKRGQDVALRCDPISGHVSLFWYQQALGQGPEFLTYFQNEAQLDKSGLPSDRFFAERPEGSVSTLKIQRTQQEDSAVYLCASRFLGGADYGYTFGSGTRLTVV.

The CDR3 loop is CASSFRRQDGYTF. The CDR3 DNA follows: TGTGCCAGCAGTTTCCGCAGGCAAGATGGCTACACCTTC. The chain carries TRBV27 and TRBJ1-2; the D is unclear. The CDR3 sequence is 13 residues long. V was clipped by 3 bases and J by 6 bases, with 11 bases between them. Germline CDR1 is MNHEY and CDR2 is SMNVEV (reference sequence).